Below, one TCR beta chain is given with its context. What it binds is not known. This sample is drawn from a study of cytomegalovirus exposure and HLA in healthy donors. Study-level findings and limits: Sequencing artifact likely explains a cluster of highly shared sequence variants. A later look showed TCR association rates differing by HLA locus, highest for DRB1 and lowest for HLA-C. Most TCR sequences proved rare, with some public TCRs found in many donors.

The PCR ran on 60 Vbeta and 13 Jbeta primers. Clones were read by immunoSEQ multiplex PCR, and TCRdb kept only the in-frame ones, dropping some. The sample has approximately 92,000 clones. Each of the donors was a healthy bone marrow donor. Sequenced: PBMCs. The sequence was collected from a woman between 25 and 40 years old in good health and CMV-seronegative.

The CDR3 here is CASSQGTGSSYNEQFF. The CDR3, as DNA: TGTGCCAGCAGCCAGGGGACGGGGAGCTCCTACAATGAGCAGTTCTTC. The chain carries TRBV13 and TRBJ2-1, with D tentatively TRBD1 (6 bases). Germline assignment: CDR1 PRHDT and CDR2 FYEKMQ (reference sequence). V lost 5 bases and J lost 0, with 14 bases in between. The CDR3 extends over 16 amino acids.